This T cell receptor (beta chain) was identified in a study of cytomegalovirus exposure and HLA in healthy donors. V was pared by 8 bases and J by 7 bases, with 27 bases between. The CDR3 totals 16 residues. Regarding the study as a whole: Beyond CMV serostatus, there was no information to go on about immune exposure. Most sequenced TCRs were rare (though some public TCRs occurred in many donors).

The PCR made use of 60 Vbeta and 13 Jbeta primers. Clones were sequenced by immunoSEQ multiplex PCR, and TCRdb holds only the in-frame ones, with some missing. In the table there are roughly 49,000 clones, 81% of which are singletons. A remark on this clone: Its antigen is as yet unknown.

This rearrangement joins TRBV23-1 to TRBJ2-7, with a weak D call TRBD2 (6 bases). TRBV23-1 is identified as an open reading frame with a role that is uncertain. The specimen sequenced was PBMCs. The sequence came from a boy aged 5 to 17 in good health and CMV-seropositive. The CDR3 DNA reads TGCGCCAGCCCGAATTGGCCGGGAGAAATCCGCGGGGAGCAGTACTTC. Translated: CASPNWPGEIRGEQYF.